This T cell receptor (beta chain) appears in the sequencing data of a study of human T cells and chemical hapten exposure. V lost 2 bases and J 7 bases, leaving 9 bases between the germline ends. This CDR3 is 13 amino acids long. In germline, CDR1 is MNHNS, CDR2 SASEGT. MiXCR, applied by TCRdb to the RACE reads, yields one record per CDR3 protein. Of approximately 350,000 distinct CDR3 sequences in the sample, under 9% were seen once. The time point was: patch test 1, 2 weeks after DPC sensitization. Described treatment: therapeutic diphenylcyclopropenone sensitization with weekly scalp DPC. The chain carries TRBV6-1 and TRBJ2-1; no firm D call. Sequencing used whole blood, obtained in connection with sensitization to the hapten diphenylcyclopropenone (DPC). The clonotype was recovered from a woman aged 18-29 years with alopecia areata. Some clones in this sample may be carry-over from other donors' samples. DNA of the CDR3: TGTGCCAGCAGTGAAAAGATTCGAAATGAGCAGTTCTTC. Translated, it gives CASSEKIRNEQFF.